This TCR beta chain was documented in a study of T cell repertoires in cytomegalovirus infection. Study at large: Peptides in the study included HLA-C-restricted and HLA-B-restricted CMV epitopes.

In TCRdb, the reads were re-called with MiXCR into one record per CDR3 protein. The repertoire consists of 370,000 or so distinct CDR3 sequences, with about 35% occurring once and the leading ten covering around an eighth. To note about this clonotype: What it binds is unknown.

The CDR3 is 16 residues long. Germline V gene sequence: CDR1 MNHNY, CDR2 SVGAGI (reference sequence). J lost 5 bases, V lost 5 bases, and 8 bases had no gene match. The study, taken as a whole, reports: Predominance within the ex vivo response was attributable to HLA-C-restricted CMV-specific TCR beta clonotypes. Individuals carrying CMV plus the relevant HLA were identified by cumulative frequency of public TCR beta families.

The receptor's source is a human donor in good health (CMV status not recorded). Some clones in this sample may be carry-over from other donors' samples. This specimen consisted of cultured PBMCs, obtained from culture after CMV antigen stimulation. The chain is built from TRBV6-6 and TRBJ1-6; 8 positions match TRBD1. CDR3 in DNA: TGTGCCAGCAGTCGGACAGGGAGATCCAATAATTCACCCCTCCACTTT. The encoded protein is CASSRTGRSNNSPLHF.